Listed below are T cell receptor beta chains from one sample, sequenced in a study of cytomegalovirus exposure and HLA in healthy donors. Data came from immunoSEQ multiplex PCR; TCRdb stores just in-frame clones and leaves some out. The sample comprises 150,000 to 200,000 clones, roughly 82% of which are singletons, and over 1.1% rests with the top ten. The sequenced material came from PBMCs. The source of these receptors is a woman between 18 and 29 years old in good health and CMV-seronegative. The conserved cysteine and the conserved F or W are not part of the CDR3 here. Each record gives: V gene, CDR3 protein.

TRBV4-1	ASSQGAGGGREQY
TRBV5-1	ASSSTGQGGWGYT
TRBV11-2	ASSLGASGGRRLTGEF
TRBV10-3	AISEWTGESYEQY
TRBV19	ASSIDGTGGNYGYT
TRBV15	ATSRETSGKPNEQF
TRBV29-1	SGETTGYGYT
TRBV7-2	ASGDSGFNTDTQY
TRBV13	ASRQGAVSYNSPLH
TRBV6-5	ASSYSSLGTQY
TRBV6-5	ASSYTDYGQPQH
TRBV15	ATSLEPGQLSYEQY
TRBV5-4	ASSGTSSDEQY
TRBV25-1	ASSSQGQGGKQY
TRBV4-1	ASSQDDPRGGPDTQY
TRBV7-9	ASSLGTGWTDTQY
TRBV7-9	ASSIQTGGTDTQY
TRBV2	ASSARELGTEAF
TRBV19	ASSNGQGYYEQY
TRBV5-8	ASSFWDYSNQPQH
TRBV7-3	ASSLTVGGSYNEQF
TRBV10-3	APPGGSGVETQY
TRBV5-6	ASTLPTRGRPSNYGYT
TRBV19	ASKRTASRNQPQH
TRBV29-1	SAKAGAYGYT
TRBV2	ASSGLAPSSYNEQF
TRBV25-1	ASETGTGEASNQPQH
TRBV29-1	SVMTVHYFSTNEKLF
TRBV9	ASSVVDIYTGELF
TRBV6-1	ASSESAVRTGGGNEQF
TRBV5-1	ASSLELAGGTRNEQY
TRBV19	ASSLGGAIATDTQY
TRBV10-3	AITPTSGSTYTQY
TRBV9	ASSSRLVDEQF
TRBV19	ASSYNLLVLYNEQF
TRBV4-1	ASSGLGVSGNTIY
TRBV7-6	ASSLAGRDTEAF
TRBV27	ASRLPGLGTDTQY
TRBV6-5	ASSYVGGGGTEAF
TRBV2	ASRDRGMMNYEQF
TRBV6-4	ASSVGRGPYEQY
TRBV19	ASSMINLDTKRLF
TRBV9	ASSGPGGFTEAF
TRBV6-1	ASNSGRALEQY
TRBV30	AWSQKGQGNGELF
TRBV19	ASSIRDRSYGYT
TRBV18	ASSPQGSNTGELF
TRBV5-5	ASSLRQESYQPQH
TRBV11-2	ASSYTANYGYT
TRBV30	AWSVPSLGLAGDSASYEQY
TRBV27	ASSFSGSNYEQY
TRBV30	AWSGGSGQPQH
TRBV4-1	ASSQAPSTDTQY
TRBV5-1	ASSLVDRLGETQY